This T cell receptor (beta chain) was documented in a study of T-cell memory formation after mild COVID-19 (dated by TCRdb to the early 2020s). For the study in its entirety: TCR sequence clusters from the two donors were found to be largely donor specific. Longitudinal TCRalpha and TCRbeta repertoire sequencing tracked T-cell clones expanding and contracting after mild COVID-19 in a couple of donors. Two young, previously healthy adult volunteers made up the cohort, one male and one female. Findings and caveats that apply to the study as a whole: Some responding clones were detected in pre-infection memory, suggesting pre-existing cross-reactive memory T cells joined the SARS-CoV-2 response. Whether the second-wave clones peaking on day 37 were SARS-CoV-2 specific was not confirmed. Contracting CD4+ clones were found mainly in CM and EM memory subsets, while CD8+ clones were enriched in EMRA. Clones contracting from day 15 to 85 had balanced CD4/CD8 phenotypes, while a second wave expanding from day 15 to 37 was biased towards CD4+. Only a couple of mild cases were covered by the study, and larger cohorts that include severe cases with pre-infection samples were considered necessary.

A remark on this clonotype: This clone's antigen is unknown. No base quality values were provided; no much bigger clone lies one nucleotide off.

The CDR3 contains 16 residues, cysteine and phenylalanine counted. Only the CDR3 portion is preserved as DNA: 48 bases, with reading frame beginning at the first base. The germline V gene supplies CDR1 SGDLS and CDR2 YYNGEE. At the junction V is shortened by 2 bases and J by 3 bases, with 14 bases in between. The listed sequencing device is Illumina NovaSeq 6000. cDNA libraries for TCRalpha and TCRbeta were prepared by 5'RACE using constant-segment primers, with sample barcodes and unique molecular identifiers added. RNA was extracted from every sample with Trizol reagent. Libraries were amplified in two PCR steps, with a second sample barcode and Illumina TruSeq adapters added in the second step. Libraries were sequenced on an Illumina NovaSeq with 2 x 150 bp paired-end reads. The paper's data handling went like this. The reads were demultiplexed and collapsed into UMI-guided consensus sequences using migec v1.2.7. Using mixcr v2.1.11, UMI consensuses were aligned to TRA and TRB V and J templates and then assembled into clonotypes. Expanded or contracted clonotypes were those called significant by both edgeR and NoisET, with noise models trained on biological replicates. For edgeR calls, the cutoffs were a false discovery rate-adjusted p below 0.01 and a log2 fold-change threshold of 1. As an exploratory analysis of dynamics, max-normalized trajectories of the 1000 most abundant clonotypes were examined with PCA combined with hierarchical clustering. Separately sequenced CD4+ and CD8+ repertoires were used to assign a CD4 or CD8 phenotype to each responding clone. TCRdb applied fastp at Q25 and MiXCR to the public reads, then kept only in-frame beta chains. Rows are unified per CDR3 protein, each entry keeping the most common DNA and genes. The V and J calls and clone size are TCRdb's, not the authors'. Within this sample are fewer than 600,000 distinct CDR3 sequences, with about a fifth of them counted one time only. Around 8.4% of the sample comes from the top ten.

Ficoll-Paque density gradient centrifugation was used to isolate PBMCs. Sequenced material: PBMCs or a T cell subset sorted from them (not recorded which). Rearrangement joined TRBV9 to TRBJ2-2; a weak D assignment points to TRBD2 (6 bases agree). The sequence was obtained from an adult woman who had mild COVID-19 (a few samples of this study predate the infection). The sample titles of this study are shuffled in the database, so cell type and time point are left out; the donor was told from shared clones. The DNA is TGTGCCAGCAGCGTTGGCGGGGCCCCCCACACCGGGGAGCTGTTTTTT. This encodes CASSVGGAPHTGELFF. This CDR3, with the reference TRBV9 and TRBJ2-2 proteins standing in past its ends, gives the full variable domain DSGVTQTPKHLITATGQRVTLRCSPRSGDLSVYWYQQSLDQGLQFLIQYYNGEERAKGNILERFSAQQFPDLHSELNLSSLELGDSALYFCASSVGGAPHTGELFFGEGSRLTVL.